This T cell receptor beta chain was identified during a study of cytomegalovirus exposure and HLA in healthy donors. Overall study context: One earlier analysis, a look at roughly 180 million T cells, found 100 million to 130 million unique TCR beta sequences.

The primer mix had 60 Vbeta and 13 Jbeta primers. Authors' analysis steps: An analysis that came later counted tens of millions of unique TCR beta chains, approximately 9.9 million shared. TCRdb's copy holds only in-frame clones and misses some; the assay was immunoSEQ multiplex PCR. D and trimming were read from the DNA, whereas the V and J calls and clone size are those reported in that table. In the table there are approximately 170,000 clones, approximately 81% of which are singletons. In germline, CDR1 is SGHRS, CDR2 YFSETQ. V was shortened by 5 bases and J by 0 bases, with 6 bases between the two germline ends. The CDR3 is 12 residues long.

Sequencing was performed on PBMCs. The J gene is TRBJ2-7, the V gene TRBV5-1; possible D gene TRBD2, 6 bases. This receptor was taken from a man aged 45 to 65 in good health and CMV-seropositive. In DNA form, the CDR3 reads TGCGCCAGCAGGCGGGACTCCTACGAGCAGTACTTC. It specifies CASRRDSYEQYF.